The text below deals with one TCR beta chain. Its antigen is currently unknown. CDR3 length equals 13 residues. Trimming removed 10 bases at V and 11 bases at J, with 23 bases between. The germline CDR1 and CDR2 sequences are ENHRY and SYGVKD. The data stem from a study of post-analysis software for immune sequencing data. Overall study context: The patients showed relapsing-remitting, secondary progressive and progressive-relapsing multiple sclerosis courses.

Broader study findings: A significant reduction in normalized Chao1 diversity was observed in multiple sclerosis patients versus controls. Samples made in the same batch grouped tightly together by F measure. Patients carried roughly 5 TRBV segments more frequently than controls did, and TRBV5-6, TRBV5-1 and TRBV20-1 were among them.

Built from TCR beta cDNA, the libraries had unique molecular identifiers in them. TCRdb used MiXCR to reprocess the PCR reads, holding one entry per CDR3 protein. The sample consists of a few hundred thousand distinct CDR3 sequences, about 40% of them appearing once. The sequence came from a girl aged 2 to 10 with multiple sclerosis. Sequencing used blood. The chain has TRBV10-3 and TRBJ1-1; no definite D call. CDR3 sequence: CATGLGIEGEAFF. CDR3 nucleotide sequence: TGTGCCACTGGTCTGGGAATAGAGGGAGAGGCTTTCTTT.